Listed here are 25 T cell receptor beta chains from one sample, sequenced in a study of Graves' ophthalmopathy and Graves' hyperthyroidism. RNA transcripts were the template, and TCR beta CDR3 regions were amplified from them. In the first round, RT-PCR was carried out with HTBI primers, and a multiplex PCR formed the second round. MiXCR was run by TCRdb on the multiplex PCR reads, yielding one entry per CDR3 protein. Of 400,000 to 500,000 distinct CDR3 sequences detected, under 25% appear once; the ten largest clones hold around 3%. Material for sequencing was peripheral blood. The receptors here all came from a woman aged 18-35 years with stable Graves' hyperthyroidism.

The chain carries TRBV28 and TRBJ1-1; unclear D gene. This CDR3 is built from 15 residues. V was clipped by 4 bases and J by 1 base, with 13 bases between them. Germline CDR1 MDHEN, CDR2 SYDVKM. The chain's CDR3 is CASSSPGLGNTEAFF. CDR3 coding DNA: TGTGCCAGCAGTTCCCCGGGTCTTGGGAACACTGAAGCTTTCTTT.

The chain recombines TRBV6-5 with TRBJ2-7; D unclear. The CDR3 has 12 amino acids. Trimming left V 4 bases short and J 7 bases short, with 11 bases between. The V gene's germline CDR1 is MNHEY and CDR2 SVGAGI. DNA for the CDR3: TGTGCCAGCAGTTCCGTGGCGAAGGAGCAGTACTTC. Protein product: CASSSVAKEQYF.

This clonotype was seen ten or more times. The rearrangement links TRBV18 to TRBJ1-2, with D uncertain. Between the trimmed V and J ends, which lost 3 bases and 4 bases, there was a span of 12 bases. The CDR3 is 14 residues long. From germline, CDR1 is KGHSH and CDR2 LQKENI. The CDR3 DNA follows: TGTGCCAGCTCACCGTCCGCGGACGGCTATGGCTACACCTTC. Protein: CASSPSADGYGYTF.

The rearrangement uses TRBV2 and TRBJ2-7; D ambiguous. Germline V CDR1 and CDR2: SNHLY, FYNNEI. The CDR3 extends over 13 amino acids. Trimming left V 5 bases short and J 1 base short, with 9 bases between. The CDR3 DNA is TGTGCCAGCAGTCCTCAGGATTCCTACGAGCAGTACTTC. Translated, it gives CASSPQDSYEQYF.

This clonotype was seen repeatedly, ten times or more. The V call is TRBV24-1, the J call TRBJ2-7; D not certain. Germline CDR1 KGHDR, CDR2 SFDVKD. CDR3 length: 13 amino acids. The V end was cut by 5 bases, the J end by 1 base, with 8 bases between. The CDR3 DNA follows: TGTGCCACCAGTGGCCGAGGTTCCTACGAGCAGTACTTC. Amino acid sequence: CATSGRGSYEQYF.

This clonotype was seen ten or more times. The chain recombines TRBV6-1 with TRBJ2-7; no clear D. Germline loops: CDR1 MNHNS, CDR2 SASEGT. This CDR3 has 16 residues. V lost 6 bases, J lost 2 bases, and 20 bases lay in between. The chain's CDR3 is CASSEKGKYTPYEQYF. CDR3 DNA sequence: TGTGCCAGCAGCGAGAAAGGAAAATACACTCCCTACGAGCAGTACTTC.

The chain has TRBV28 and TRBJ2-7; D ambiguous. The CDR3 has 12 amino acids. Looked up from germline, CDR1 is MDHEN and CDR2 is SYDVKM. V was cut by 7 bases and J by 2 bases, with 9 bases left in between. The CDR3 DNA is TGTGCCAGCATCGATCGAGCCTACGAGCAGTACTTC. This codes for CASIDRAYEQYF.

This clonotype was counted ten times or more. This chain uses TRBV25-1 with TRBJ2-5; no clear D. Germline CDR1 and CDR2: MGHDK and SYGVNS. CDR3 size: 14 residues. Trimming removed 6 bases at V and 5 bases at J, with 16 bases between. In DNA form, the CDR3 reads TGTGCCAGCAGACCCGACCGGGTCGGGGAGACCCAGTACTTC. It translates to CASRPDRVGETQYF.

Worth noting for this clonotype: A much larger clone sits a single nucleotide away, making a read error possible. This chain connects TRBV6-1 to TRBJ1-6; 8 nucleotides line up with TRBD1. The CDR3 totals 15 residues. The germline V gene encodes CDR1 MNHNS and CDR2 SASEGT. CDR3 residues: CASRAPQGEASHLHF. The CDR3 region has the DNA TGTGCCAGCAGGGCCCCACAGGGGGAAGCTTCACACCTCCACTTT.

This clonotype came up many times. DNA for the CDR3: TGCAGTGCTAGAGCAGGGGGAGGGGAGACCCAGTACTTC. Its protein is CSARAGGGETQYF. The chain employs TRBV20-1 and TRBJ2-5; D is possibly TRBD1 or TRBD2 (7 bases each). Germline CDR1 and CDR2: DFQATT and SNEGSKA (reference sequence). The V and J ends lost 1 base and 5 bases respectively, with 11 bases between them. This CDR3 has 13 amino acids.

This clonotype was counted at least ten times. A read error is likely, as this CDR3 ends without the conserved phenylalanine or tryptophan. CDR3 residues: CASRAGLAGAEQYL. The DNA for the CDR3 is TGTGCCAGCAGAGCAGGACTAGCGGGAGCCGAGCAGTACCTC. This sequence joins TRBV27 and TRBJ2-7; 13 bases align to TRBD2. Trimming removed 6 bases from V and 6 bases from J; junction bases left unmatched: 5. Germline V lookup: CDR1 MNHEY, CDR2 SMNVEV (reference sequence). The CDR3 sequence is 14 residues long.

This clonotype is termed medium-sized. The chain links TRBV2 to TRBJ1-2, with D perhaps TRBD1 (5 bases). V shed 3 bases and J shed 8 bases, with 10 bases lying between them. The CDR3 spans 12 residues. Germline V gene sequence: CDR1 SNHLY, CDR2 FYNNEI. The CDR3, as DNA: TGTGCCAGCAGTGACCAGGGCCGGGGCTACACCTTC. Residues: CASSDQGRGYTF.

This clonotype was detected only a few times. The rearrangement links TRBV9 to TRBJ2-2; weak D call: TRBD2 (5 bases). Germline values: CDR1 SGDLS, CDR2 YYNGEE. The CDR3 has 18 residues. The V end was cut by 1 base, the J end by 0 bases, with 16 bases between. CDR3 amino acids: CASSVMVLRAANTGELFF. The CDR3 DNA sequence: TGTGCCAGCAGCGTAATGGTTTTGCGGGCTGCGAACACCGGGGAGCTGTTTTTT. Full variable domain (outside the CDR3, taken from reference TRBV9 and TRBJ2-2): DSGVTQTPKHLITATGQRVTLRCSPRSGDLSVYWYQQSLDQGLQFLIQYYNGEERAKGNILERFSAQQFPDLHSELNLSSLELGDSALYFCASSVMVLRAANTGELFFGEGSRLTVL.

This clonotype has only a few counts. The chain employs TRBV9 and TRBJ1-2; no reliable D call. Germline CDR1 reads SGDLS; CDR2 reads YYNGEE. V was clipped by 4 bases and J by 4 bases, with 14 bases between them. The CDR3 is 14 amino acids. CDR3 bases: TGTGCCAGCAGCACCCGGTCCTGGGGCTATGGCTACACCTTC. Translated, it gives CASSTRSWGYGYTF.

The sample holds a few counts of this clonotype. V and J are TRBV30 and TRBJ1-2; D may be TRBD1 (5 bases). The V gene lost 7 bases and the J gene lost 3 bases, with 12 bases spanning the gap. Germline CDR1 reads GTSNPN; CDR2 reads SVGIG (reference sequence). The CDR3 sequence is 12 residues long. The CDR3 DNA reads TGTGCCTCGCTCGGGACGGACTATGGCTACACCTTC. Translation: CASLGTDYGYTF. Full variable domain (rest looked up from reference TRBV30 and TRBJ1-2): SQTIHQWPATLVQPVGSPLSLECTVEGTSNPNLYWYRQAAGRGLQLLFYSVGIGQISSEVPQNLSASRPQDRQFILSSKKLLLSDSGFYLCASLGTDYGYTFGSGTRLTVV.

This clonotype was seen ten or more times. The CDR3 nucleotides are TGTGCCAGCAGTAAACAGGGGGTTAACACTGAAGCTTTCTTT. Protein sequence: CASSKQGVNTEAFF. The V call is TRBV12-3 or TRBV12-4, the J call TRBJ1-1; 8 bases map to TRBD1. V was clipped by 5 bases and J by 2 bases; unmatched bases: 4. CDR3 length: 14 amino acids.

This clonotype occurred many times. The chain uses TRBV6-2 or TRBV6-3 and TRBJ1-5, with 11 bases matching TRBD1. This CDR3 is built from 18 residues. CDR1 is MNHEY and CDR2 is SVGEGT in the germline V gene. The V gene end was trimmed by 4 bases and the J gene end by 6 bases; junction bases not matched to a gene: 14. The CDR3 nucleotides read TGTGCCAGCAGTTCTGCCGGGACAGGGGGAAGAGTGAGTCAGCCCCAGCATTTT. Protein product: CASSSAGTGGRVSQPQHF.

This clonotype was counted at least ten times. The chain combines TRBV27 with TRBJ2-7, with 8 positions matching TRBD2. J gave up 2 bases and V 5 bases, and 8 bases lay outside the gene matches. This CDR3 contains 15 residues. CDR1 and CDR2 (germline): MNHEY, SMNVEV (reference sequence). This CDR3 reads CASSPMTSVPYEQYF. The CDR3 coding sequence is TGTGCCAGCAGTCCAATGACTAGCGTGCCCTACGAGCAGTACTTC.

Ten or more counts support this clonotype. A much larger clone sits a single nucleotide away, making a read error possible. This chain connects TRBV3-1 to TRBJ1-1; D call uncertain. There are 12 residues in the CDR3. In germline, CDR1 is LGHDT, CDR2 YNNKEL (reference sequence). The ends were cut back, 4 bases at V and 3 bases at J, with 6 bases in the middle. The CDR3 is CASSRWDTEAFF. CDR3 nucleotide sequence: TGTGCCAGCAGCCGGTGGGACACTGAAGCTTTCTTT.

The chain is built from TRBV6-1 and TRBJ2-7, with TRBD2 matching over 8 bases. V dropped 7 bases and J dropped 5; count of bases not matched to a gene: 7. Germline CDR1 and CDR2: MNHNS and SASEGT. The length of the CDR3 is 13 residues. This CDR3 is CASKAGGSDEQYF. CDR3 in DNA: TGTGCCAGCAAGGCGGGAGGTAGCGACGAGCAGTACTTC.

This clonotype came up many times. The chain employs TRBV6-5 and TRBJ1-5; a weak D match, TRBD1 (6 bases). The CDR3 has 14 amino acids. V shed 2 bases and J shed 6 bases, with 11 bases lying between them. Germline-derived CDR1 and CDR2 are MNHEY and SVGAGI. The CDR3 DNA sequence: TGTGCCAGCAGTTACGGGGGGCGCGGTCAGCCCCAGCATTTT. Amino acids: CASSYGGRGQPQHF.

This clonotype was picked up many times. The chain has TRBV7-2 and TRBJ2-5; 8 bases agree with TRBD1. This CDR3 spans 16 amino acids. Unmatched junction bases numbered 3, after V lost 0 bases and J lost 0 bases. Per germline, CDR1 SGHTA and CDR2 FQGNSA. CDR3 region: CASSLAWDRYQETQYF. Here the CDR3 DNA reads TGTGCCAGCAGCTTAGCGTGGGACAGGTACCAAGAGACCCAGTACTTC.

This clonotype occurred many times. This rearrangement joins TRBV20-1 to TRBJ2-7, with 7 bases aligning to TRBD2. Trimming cost V 3 bases and J 2 bases; bases outside gene matches: 7. This CDR3 comprises 14 residues. CDR1 DFQATT and CDR2 SNEGSKA come from the germline V gene (reference sequence). CDR3 sequence reads: CSASIGGDPYEQYF. CDR3 DNA: TGCAGTGCTAGTATTGGGGGGGACCCCTACGAGCAGTACTTC.

This clonotype was seen many times. The chain carries TRBV2 and TRBJ2-7, with TRBD2 as a possible D gene (5 bases). The CDR3 spans 13 residues. The ends were cut back, 7 bases at V and 5 bases at J, with 15 bases in the middle. In germline, CDR1 is SNHLY, CDR2 FYNNEI. The CDR3, as DNA: TGTGCCAGCATCGATAGTGGGAGTAACGAGCAGTACTTC. This gives the protein CASIDSGSNEQYF.

The chain uses TRBV12-3 or TRBV12-4 and TRBJ1-3, with D unclear. This CDR3 has 14 amino acids. V was cut by 3 bases and J by 4 bases, with 10 bases left in between. The CDR3 coding sequence is TGTGCCAGCAGTTTCGGGGTTATGGGAAACACCATATATTTT. Translated, it gives CASSFGVMGNTIYF.